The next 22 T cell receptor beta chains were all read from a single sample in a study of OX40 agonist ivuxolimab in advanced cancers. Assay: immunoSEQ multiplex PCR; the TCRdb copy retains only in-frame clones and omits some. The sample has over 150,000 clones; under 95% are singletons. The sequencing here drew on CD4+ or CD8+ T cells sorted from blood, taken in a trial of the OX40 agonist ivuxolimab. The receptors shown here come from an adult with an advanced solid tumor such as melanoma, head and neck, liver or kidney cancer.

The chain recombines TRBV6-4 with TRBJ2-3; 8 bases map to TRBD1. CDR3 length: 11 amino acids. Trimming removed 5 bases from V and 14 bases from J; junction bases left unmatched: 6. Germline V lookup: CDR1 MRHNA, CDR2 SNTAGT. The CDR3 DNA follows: TGTGCCAGCAGTCAGGGGGCGGAGAGGTATTTT. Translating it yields CASSQGAERYF.

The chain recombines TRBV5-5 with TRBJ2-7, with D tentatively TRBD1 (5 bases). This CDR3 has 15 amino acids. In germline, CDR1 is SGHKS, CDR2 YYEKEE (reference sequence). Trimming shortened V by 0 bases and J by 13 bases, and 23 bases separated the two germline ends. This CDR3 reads CASSLGTLGPGSHYF. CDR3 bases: TGTGCCAGCAGCTTGGGTACCCTGGGGCCAGGCTCCCATTACTTC. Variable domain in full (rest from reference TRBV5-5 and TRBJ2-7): DAGVTQSPTHLIKTRGQQVTLRCSPISGHKSVSWYQQVLGQGPQFIFQYYEKEERGRGNFPDRFSARQFPNYSSELNVNALLLGDSALYLCASSLGTLGPGSHYFGPGTRLTVT.

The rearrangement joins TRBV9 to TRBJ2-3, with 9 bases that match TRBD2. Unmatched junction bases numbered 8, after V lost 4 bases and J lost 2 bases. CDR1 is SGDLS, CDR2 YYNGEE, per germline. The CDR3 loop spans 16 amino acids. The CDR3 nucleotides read TGTGCCAGCAGCCCACCGGGACTAGCTCTCACAGATACGCAGTATTTT. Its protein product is CASSPPGLALTDTQYF.

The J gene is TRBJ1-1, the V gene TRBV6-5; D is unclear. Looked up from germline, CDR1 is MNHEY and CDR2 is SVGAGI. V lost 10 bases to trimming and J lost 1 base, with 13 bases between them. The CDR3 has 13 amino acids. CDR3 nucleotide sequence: TGTGCCACCAGCCCGTACTCGAACACTGAAGCTTTCTTT. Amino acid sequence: CATSPYSNTEAFF.

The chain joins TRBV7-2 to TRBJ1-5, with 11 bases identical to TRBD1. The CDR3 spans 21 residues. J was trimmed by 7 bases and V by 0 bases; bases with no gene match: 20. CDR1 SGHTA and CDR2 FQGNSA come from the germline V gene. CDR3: CASSLAASLPRTGGMRQPQHF. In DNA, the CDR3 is TGTGCCAGCAGCTTAGCGGCGTCACTACCAAGGACAGGGGGCATGAGACAGCCCCAGCATTTT.

The DNA of the CDR3 is TGTGCCAGCAGCCCGAGAGACAGGGGGAGCAATCAGCCCCAGCATTTT. Its translation: CASSPRDRGSNQPQHF. The chain uses TRBV7-9 and TRBJ1-5, with 9 bases that match TRBD1. J lost 1 base, V lost 5 bases, and 6 bases had no gene match. CDR3 size: 16 residues. Germline V gene lookup returns CDR1 SEHNR and CDR2 FQNEAQ (reference sequence).

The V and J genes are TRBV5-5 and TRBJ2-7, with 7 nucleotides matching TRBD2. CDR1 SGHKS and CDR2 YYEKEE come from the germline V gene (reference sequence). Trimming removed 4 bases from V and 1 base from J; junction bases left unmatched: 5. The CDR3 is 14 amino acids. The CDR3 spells CASSREVKSYEQYF. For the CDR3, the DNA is TGTGCCAGCAGCCGGGAGGTCAAGTCCTACGAGCAGTACTTC. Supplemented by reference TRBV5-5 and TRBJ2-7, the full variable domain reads DAGVTQSPTHLIKTRGQQVTLRCSPISGHKSVSWYQQVLGQGPQFIFQYYEKEERGRGNFPDRFSARQFPNYSSELNVNALLLGDSALYLCASSREVKSYEQYFGPGTRLTVT.

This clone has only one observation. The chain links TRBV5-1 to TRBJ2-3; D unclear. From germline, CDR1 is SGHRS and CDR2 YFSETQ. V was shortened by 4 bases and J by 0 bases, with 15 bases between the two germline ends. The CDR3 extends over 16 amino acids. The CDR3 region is CASSLPIDPSTDTQYF. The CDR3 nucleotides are TGCGCCAGCAGCCTCCCCATAGACCCGAGCACAGATACGCAGTATTTT. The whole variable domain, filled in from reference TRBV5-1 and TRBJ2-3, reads KAGVTQTPRYLIKTRGQQVTLSCSPISGHRSVSWYQQTPGQGLQFLFEYFSETQRNKGNFPGRFSGRQFSNSRSEMNVSTLELGDSALYLCASSLPIDPSTDTQYFGPGTRLTVL.

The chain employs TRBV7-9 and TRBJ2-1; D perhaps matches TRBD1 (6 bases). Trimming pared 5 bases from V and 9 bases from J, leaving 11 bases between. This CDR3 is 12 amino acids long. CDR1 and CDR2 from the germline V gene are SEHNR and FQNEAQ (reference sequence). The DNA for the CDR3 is TGTGCCAGCAGCCAAGGGGGTTTTGAGCAGTTCTTC. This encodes CASSQGGFEQFF.

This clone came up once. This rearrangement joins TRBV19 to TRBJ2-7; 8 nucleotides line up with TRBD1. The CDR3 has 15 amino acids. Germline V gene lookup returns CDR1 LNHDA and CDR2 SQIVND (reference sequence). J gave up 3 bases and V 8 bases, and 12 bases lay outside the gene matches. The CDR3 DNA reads TGTGCCAGTCACGACAGGGGAGACAGTATCTACGAGCAGTACTTC. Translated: CASHDRGDSIYEQYF.

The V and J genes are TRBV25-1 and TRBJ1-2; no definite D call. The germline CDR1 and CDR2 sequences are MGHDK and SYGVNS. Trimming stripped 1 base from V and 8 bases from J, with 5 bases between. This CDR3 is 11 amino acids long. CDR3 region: CASSELEGYTF. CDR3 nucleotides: TGTGCCAGCAGTGAATTAGAAGGCTACACCTTC.

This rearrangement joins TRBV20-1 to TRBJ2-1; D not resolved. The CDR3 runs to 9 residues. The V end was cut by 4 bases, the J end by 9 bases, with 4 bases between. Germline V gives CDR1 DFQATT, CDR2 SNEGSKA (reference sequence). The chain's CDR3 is CSAMCEQFF. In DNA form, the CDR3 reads TGCAGTGCTATGTGTGAGCAGTTCTTC.

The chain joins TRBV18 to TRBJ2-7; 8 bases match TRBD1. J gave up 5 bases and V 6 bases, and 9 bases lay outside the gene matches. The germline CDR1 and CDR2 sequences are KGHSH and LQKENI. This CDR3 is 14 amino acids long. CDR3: CASSLRGLVNEQYF. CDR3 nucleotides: TGTGCCAGCTCGCTCAGGGGGCTAGTTAACGAGCAGTACTTC.

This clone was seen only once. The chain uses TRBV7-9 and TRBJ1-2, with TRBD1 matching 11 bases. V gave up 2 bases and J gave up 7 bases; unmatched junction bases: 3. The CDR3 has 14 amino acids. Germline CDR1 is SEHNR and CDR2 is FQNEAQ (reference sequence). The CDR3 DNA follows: TGTGCCAGCAGCTTAACCGGGACAGGGGGTGGCTACACCTTC. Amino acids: CASSLTGTGGGYTF.

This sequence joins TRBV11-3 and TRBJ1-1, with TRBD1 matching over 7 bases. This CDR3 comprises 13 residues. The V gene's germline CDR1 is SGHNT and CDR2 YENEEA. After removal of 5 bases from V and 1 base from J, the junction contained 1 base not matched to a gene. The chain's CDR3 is CASSRQGNTEAFF. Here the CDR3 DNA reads TGTGCCAGCAGCCGACAGGGGAACACTGAAGCTTTCTTT.

DNA of the CDR3: TGTGCCACCAGCAGAGAAGAGGGTAACGGGGCTTTCTTT. This codes for CATSREEGNGAFF. This chain links TRBV15 with TRBJ1-1; D gene ambiguous. The V gene's germline CDR1 is LNHNV and CDR2 YYDKDF (reference sequence). The V and J ends lost 0 bases and 11 bases respectively, with 13 bases between them. The CDR3 covers 13 residues.

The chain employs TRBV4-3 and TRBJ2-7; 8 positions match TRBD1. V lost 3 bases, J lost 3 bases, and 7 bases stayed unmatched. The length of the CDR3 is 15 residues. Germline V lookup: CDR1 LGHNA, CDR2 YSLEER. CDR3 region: CASSQAVGQDYEQYF. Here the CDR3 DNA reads TGCGCCAGCAGCCAGGCCGTGGGACAGGACTACGAGCAGTACTTC.

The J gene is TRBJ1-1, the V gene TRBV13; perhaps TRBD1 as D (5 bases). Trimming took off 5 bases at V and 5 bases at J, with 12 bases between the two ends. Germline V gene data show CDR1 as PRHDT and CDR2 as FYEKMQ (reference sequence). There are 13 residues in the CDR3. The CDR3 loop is CASSHAGGTEAFF. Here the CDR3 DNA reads TGTGCCAGCAGCCATGCGGGGGGAACTGAAGCTTTCTTT. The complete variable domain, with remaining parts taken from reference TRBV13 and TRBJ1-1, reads AAGVIQSPRHLIKEKRETATLKCYPIPRHDTVYWYQQGPGQDPQFLISFYEKMQSDKGSIPDRFSAQQFSDYHSELNMSSLELGDSALYFCASSHAGGTEAFFGQGTRLTVV.

The CDR3 loop is CASSQVAYEQYF. The CDR3 DNA follows: TGTGCCAGCAGTCAGGTCGCCTACGAGCAGTACTTC. The chain is built from TRBV2 and TRBJ2-7; no definite D call. V shed 5 bases and J shed 2 bases, with 7 bases lying between them. CDR1 and CDR2 (germline): SNHLY, FYNNEI. The CDR3 consists of 12 residues.

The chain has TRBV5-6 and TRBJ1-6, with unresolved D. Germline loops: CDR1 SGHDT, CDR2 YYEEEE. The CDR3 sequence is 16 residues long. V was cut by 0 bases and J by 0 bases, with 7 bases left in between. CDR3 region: CASSLARASYNSPLHF. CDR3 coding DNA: TGTGCCAGCAGCTTGGCACGGGCCTCCTATAATTCACCCCTCCACTTT.

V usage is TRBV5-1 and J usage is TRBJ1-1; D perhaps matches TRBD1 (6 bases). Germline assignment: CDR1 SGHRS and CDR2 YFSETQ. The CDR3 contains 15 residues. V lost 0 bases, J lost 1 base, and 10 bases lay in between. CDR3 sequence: CASSLVAGANTEAFF. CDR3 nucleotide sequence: TGCGCCAGCAGCTTGGTTGCGGGGGCGAACACTGAAGCTTTCTTT.

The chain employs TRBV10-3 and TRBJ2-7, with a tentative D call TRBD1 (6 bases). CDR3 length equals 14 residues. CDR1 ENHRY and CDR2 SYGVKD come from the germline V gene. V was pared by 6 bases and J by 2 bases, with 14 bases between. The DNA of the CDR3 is TGTGCCATCAGGTCGACAGGTAGGCCCTACGAGCAGTACTTC. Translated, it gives CAIRSTGRPYEQYF.